The 7 T cell receptor beta chains presented below share a single source sample, sequenced in a study of T cell responses to AZD1222 COVID-19 vaccine. The assay was immunoSEQ multiplex PCR, and TCRdb's table has in-frame clones only and misses some. The table records 150,000 to 200,000 clones, roughly nine tenths of them present only once. The specimen was peripheral blood, collected 28 days after the second AZD1222 dose. These receptors were obtained from an adult who received the AZD1222 COVID-19 vaccine.

The chain couples TRBV28 to TRBJ1-2; maybe TRBD1 (5 bases). The germline V gene has CDR1 MDHEN and CDR2 SYDVKM. Trimming removed 7 bases at V and 7 bases at J, with 16 bases between. There are 13 residues in the CDR3. CDR3 bases: TGTGCCAGCACCTCCCTTCGGGGGTCTGGCTACACCTTC. Translated, it gives CASTSLRGSGYTF.

V usage is TRBV7-8 and J usage is TRBJ1-2; 7 bases align to TRBD1. Germline V gene data show CDR1 as SGHVS and CDR2 as FQNEAQ. The CDR3 sequence is 15 residues long. The V segment lost 5 bases and the J segment 0 bases; nucleotides outside the gene matches: 6. CDR3 region: CASSTRQGTNYGYTF. CDR3 coding DNA: TGTGCCAGCAGCACCCGACAGGGAACTAACTATGGCTACACCTTC.

V gene TRBV18 combines with J gene TRBJ2-7, with 11 bases matching TRBD1. After removal of 3 bases from V and 1 base from J, the junction contained 2 bases not matched to a gene. CDR3 length: 15 residues. The germline V gene encodes CDR1 KGHSH and CDR2 LQKENI. This CDR3 reads CASSPGQGVSYEQYF. CDR3 sequence (DNA): TGTGCCAGCTCACCGGGACAGGGGGTTTCCTACGAGCAGTACTTC.

The gene calls are TRBV27 and TRBJ1-4; weak D call: TRBD1 (5 bases). Germline values: CDR1 MNHEY, CDR2 SMNVEV (reference sequence). The CDR3 is made up of 17 amino acids. With 2 bases removed from V and 5 bases from J, the gap between germline ends came to 18 bases. DNA of the CDR3: TGTGCCAGCAGTTTACTGGGCAGGAGGAGGGGAAATGAAAAACTGTTTTTT. Protein product: CASSLLGRRRGNEKLFF.

The genes are TRBV5-1 and TRBJ2-7, with TRBD1 matching over 11 bases. The CDR3 loop spans 14 amino acids. Losses at the gene ends were 4 bases for V and 4 bases for J; bases not matched to a gene: 4. Germline lookup yields CDR1 SGHRS and CDR2 YFSETQ. The chain's CDR3 is CASSGQGAFYEQYF. The CDR3, as DNA: TGCGCCAGCAGCGGACAGGGGGCTTTTTACGAGCAGTACTTC. Complete variable domain (other parts from reference TRBV5-1 and TRBJ2-7): KAGVTQTPRYLIKTRGQQVTLSCSPISGHRSVSWYQQTPGQGLQFLFEYFSETQRNKGNFPGRFSGRQFSNSRSEMNVSTLELGDSALYLCASSGQGAFYEQYFGPGTRLTVT.

V is TRBV21-1 and J is TRBJ1-2; the D call TRBD1 from the table was never checked on the DNA. TRBV21-1 is noted as a pseudogene. This CDR3 is 14 amino acids long. CDR3 nucleotide sequence: TGTGCCAGCGGCTACAGGGGGCAAGTCTATGGCTACACCTTC. The encoded protein is CASGYRGQVYGYTF.

The chain joins TRBV6-1 to TRBJ2-7, with D possibly matching TRBD2 (5 bases). The CDR3 runs 17 residues. Trimming left V 1 base short and J 0 bases short, with 16 bases between. Germline V gene data show CDR1 as MNHNS and CDR2 as SASEGT. DNA of the CDR3: TGTGCCAGCAGTGAAGGCAGCGGTCCTAGACACTCCTACGAGCAGTACTTC. As protein: CASSEGSGPRHSYEQYF.